One sample yielded the 28 T cell receptor beta chains listed below, sequenced in a study of blood T cell repertoires in COVID-19. The repertoire was sequenced with immunoSEQ multiplex PCR; TCRdb's copy has only in-frame clones and lacks some. The data contain approximately 70,000 clones, around 86% of them seen just once; the ten biggest clones take up 6.6%. Sequencing was performed on peripheral blood. These receptors originate from a man aged 50 or older with active COVID-19.

V usage is TRBV7-2 and J usage is TRBJ2-7; 7 bases fit TRBD2. This CDR3 has 13 amino acids. V was clipped by 5 bases and J by 4 bases; unmatched bases: 5. Germline V gene lookup returns CDR1 SGHTA and CDR2 FQGNSA. CDR3 bases: TGTGCCAGCAGCCGGGGACTACCTTACGAGCAGTACTTC. It specifies CASSRGLPYEQYF.

This chain uses TRBV30 with TRBJ1-2, with 7 bases matching TRBD1. Trimming took 3 bases from V and 7 from J; bases not matched to a gene: 14. The germline V gene encodes CDR1 GTSNPN and CDR2 SVGIG (reference sequence). The CDR3 contains 15 residues. This CDR3 is CAWSPVETGRVGYTF. In DNA form, the CDR3 reads TGTGCCTGGAGCCCGGTGGAGACAGGGAGAGTTGGCTACACCTTC.

The chain employs TRBV5-1 and TRBJ2-1, with a tentative D call TRBD2 (6 bases). The CDR3 extends over 14 amino acids. Germline values: CDR1 SGHRS, CDR2 YFSETQ. Trimming removed 4 bases from V and 4 bases from J, with 12 bases in between. CDR3 bases: TGCGCCAGCAGCAAGGGACTTCGATACAATGAGCAGTTCTTC. It specifies CASSKGLRYNEQFF.

The chain combines TRBV7-2 with TRBJ2-3, with TRBD2 identical over 8 bases. V lost 1 base, J lost 7 bases, and 4 bases stayed unmatched. The CDR3 length is 14 residues. The V gene's germline CDR1 is SGHTA and CDR2 FQGNSA. CDR3 in DNA: TGTGCCAGCAGCTTAGAGCGGGGGCGGTATACGCAGTATTTT. This sequence encodes CASSLERGRYTQYF.

The chain combines TRBV28 with TRBJ2-7, with TRBD2 matching 7 bases. Germline assignment: CDR1 MDHEN and CDR2 SYDVKM. The CDR3 runs to 14 residues. The V segment lost 6 bases and the J segment 6 bases; nucleotides outside the gene matches: 11. The DNA for the CDR3 is TGTGCCAGCAGCCCCGGACTAGGCCCCCGCGAGCAGTACTTC. Its translation: CASSPGLGPREQYF.

The rearrangement joins TRBV7-6 to TRBJ2-1, with TRBD2 identical over 7 bases. With V trimmed by 2 bases and J by 8 bases, 9 bases remained unmatched. The CDR3 totals 15 residues. CDR1 and CDR2 from the germline V gene are SGHVS and FNYEAQ. CDR3 sequence: CASSLLAGVGDEQFF. DNA for the CDR3: TGTGCCAGCAGCTTACTGGCGGGAGTAGGGGATGAGCAGTTCTTC.

This chain uses TRBV7-2 with TRBJ1-3; D gene ambiguous. Trimming shortened V by 2 bases and J by 0 bases, and 11 bases separated the two germline ends. Germline V CDR1 and CDR2: SGHTA, FQGNSA. The CDR3 totals 16 residues. The CDR3 DNA is TGTGCCAGCAGCTTATTAACAGCCTTCTCTGGAAACACCATATATTTT. Its translation: CASSLLTAFSGNTIYF.

CDR3 in DNA: TGTGCCAGCAGCCCGCTCGGGCTAGCGTACTCCAACTCCTACAATGAGCAGTTCTTC. This gives the protein CASSPLGLAYSNSYNEQFF. This chain joins TRBV7-9 and TRBJ2-1, with D perhaps TRBD2 (6 bases). This CDR3 comprises 19 residues. Germline CDR1 and CDR2: SEHNR and FQNEAQ (reference sequence). The V gene lost 5 bases and the J gene lost 0 bases, with 23 bases spanning the gap.

This chain uses TRBV19 with TRBJ2-7; 11 nucleotides match TRBD2. Germline V lookup: CDR1 LNHDA, CDR2 SQIVND (reference sequence). The CDR3 totals 17 residues. With V trimmed by 1 base and J by 3 bases, 8 bases remained unmatched. The CDR3 coding sequence is TGTGCCAGTAGTATAGTGGCTAGCGGGGGGCCTAGCTACGAGCAGTACTTC. As protein: CASSIVASGGPSYEQYF.

The rearrangement uses TRBV19 and TRBJ2-2, with D perhaps matching TRBD1 (6 bases). This CDR3 contains 16 residues. The germline V gene encodes CDR1 LNHDA and CDR2 SQIVND (reference sequence). The V gene lost 0 bases and the J gene lost 4 bases, with 12 bases spanning the gap. CDR3 protein: CASSIEGRTATGELFF. Here the CDR3 DNA reads TGTGCCAGTAGTATAGAAGGAAGGACAGCCACCGGGGAGCTGTTTTTT.

This chain connects TRBV28 to TRBJ1-4; D is unclear. The V end lost 6 bases, the J end lost 7 bases, and 9 bases lay between the germline ends. Per germline, CDR1 MDHEN and CDR2 SYDVKM. The CDR3 has 12 amino acids. Here the CDR3 reads CASSNLGEKLFF. The CDR3 nucleotides are TGTGCCAGCAGCAATCTCGGTGAAAAACTGTTTTTT.

The chain has TRBV11-2 and TRBJ2-7; 9 bases fit TRBD2. The V gene end was trimmed by 0 bases and the J gene end by 5 bases; junction bases not matched to a gene: 8. The CDR3 is 16 residues long. The germline V gene has CDR1 SGHAT and CDR2 FQNNGV. The CDR3 sequence is CASSLDWGSGSHEQYF. In DNA form, the CDR3 reads TGTGCCAGCAGCTTAGATTGGGGTAGCGGGAGCCACGAGCAGTACTTC.

The chain is built from TRBV24-1 and TRBJ2-1; perhaps TRBD2 as D (7 bases). The CDR3 sequence is 15 residues long. The V end lost 9 bases, the J end lost 6 bases, and 20 bases lay between the germline ends. Germline lookup yields CDR1 KGHDR and CDR2 SFDVKD. As DNA, the CDR3 is TGTGCCACCCAATGGGGGGGGGCCCCCACCAATGAGCAGTTCTTC. Its protein is CATQWGGAPTNEQFF.

This sequence joins TRBV5-1 and TRBJ2-5; TRBD2 matches 7 bases. The germline gives CDR1 SGHRS, CDR2 YFSETQ. V lost 4 bases and J lost 5; bases outside the gene matches: 5. The length of the CDR3 is 13 residues. As DNA, the CDR3 is TGCGCCAGCAGCGGCGGGAGTGGGGAGACCCAGTACTTC. Its protein product is CASSGGSGETQYF. The variable domain in full, with the rest retrieved from reference TRBV5-1 and TRBJ2-5, is KAGVTQTPRYLIKTRGQQVTLSCSPISGHRSVSWYQQTPGQGLQFLFEYFSETQRNKGNFPGRFSGRQFSNSRSEMNVSTLELGDSALYLCASSGGSGETQYFGPGTRLLVL.

DNA of the CDR3: TGTGCCAGCAGCCCCGGGACAGGGAACACCGGGGAGCTGTTTTTT. Translation: CASSPGTGNTGELFF. V gene TRBV7-3 combines with J gene TRBJ2-2; TRBD1 matches 8 bases. V lost 5 bases to trimming and J lost 1 base; unmatched junction nucleotides: 3. The CDR3 has 15 amino acids. The germline V gene encodes CDR1 SGHTA and CDR2 FQGTGA.

This clone was recorded a few times. The chain joins TRBV4-1 to TRBJ2-7, with TRBD2 identical over 8 bases. Germline CDR1 and CDR2: MGHRA and YSYEKL. The CDR3 contains 16 residues. The ends lost 3 bases at V and 2 bases at J; junction bases unmatched: 9. For the CDR3, the DNA is TGCGCCAGCAGCCAGTCTATGAGCGGGGGAACCTACGAGCAGTACTTC. Encoded protein: CASSQSMSGGTYEQYF.

The gene calls are TRBV7-2 and TRBJ1-6, with a weak D call TRBD1 (6 bases). Trimming took off 1 base at V and 12 bases at J, with 10 bases between the two ends. The CDR3 covers 13 residues. In germline, CDR1 is SGHTA, CDR2 FQGNSA. The CDR3 here is CASSLGTDLPLHF. CDR3 DNA: TGTGCCAGCAGCTTAGGGACAGACTTACCCCTCCACTTT.

The CDR3 DNA is TGCGCCAGCAGCCAGATAGCGGGTGAGACTAATTCACCCCTCCACTTT. It is translated as CASSQIAGETNSPLHF. J is TRBJ1-6 and V is TRBV5-1; D is undetermined. The CDR3 spans 16 residues. Germline V CDR1 and CDR2: SGHRS, YFSETQ. Trimming left V 4 bases short and J 6 bases short, with 17 bases between.

This clone showed up just once. The rearrangement joins TRBV28 to TRBJ2-2; perhaps TRBD2 as D (5 bases). The germline V gene has CDR1 MDHEN and CDR2 SYDVKM. The CDR3 has 11 residues. V was shortened by 2 bases and J by 13 bases, with 8 bases between the two germline ends. For the CDR3, the DNA is TGTGCCAGCAGTTTAAGAGGAGGGCTGTTTTTT. It encodes CASSLRGGLFF.

This clone came up once. This chain connects TRBV19 to TRBJ1-1, with D unresolved. With 2 bases removed from V and 5 bases from J, the gap between germline ends came to 12 bases. Germline assignment: CDR1 LNHDA and CDR2 SQIVND (reference sequence). The length of the CDR3 is 14 residues. CDR3 loop: CASSILALGTEAFF. The CDR3 bases are TGTGCCAGTAGTATATTGGCCCTTGGTACTGAAGCTTTCTTT.

This rearrangement joins TRBV6-5 to TRBJ2-2; weak D call: TRBD1 (5 bases). V lost 5 bases, J lost 6 bases, and 16 bases lay in between. The CDR3 contains 15 residues. The germline V gene has CDR1 MNHEY and CDR2 SVGAGI. CDR3 in DNA: TGTGCCAGCAGTATAAGGGGTACCCCCCCCGGGGAGCTGTTTTTT. Protein: CASSIRGTPPGELFF.

This chain connects TRBV7-2 to TRBJ1-6; a weak D match, TRBD1 (5 bases). The CDR3 totals 17 residues. Trimming removed 1 base from V and 5 bases from J, with 15 bases in between. CDR1 is SGHTA, CDR2 FQGNSA, per germline. The CDR3 loop is CASSLDGGSRDNSPLHF. CDR3 nucleotides: TGTGCCAGCAGCTTAGACGGTGGCAGCAGGGATAATTCACCCCTCCACTTT.

The V call is TRBV18, the J call TRBJ2-3, with D uncertain. The CDR3 loop spans 15 amino acids. The V and J ends lost 0 bases and 3 bases respectively, with 10 bases between them. Germline CDR1 is KGHSH and CDR2 is LQKENI. The CDR3 nucleotides read TGTGCCAGCTCACCACCCAGTCGCTTAACAGATACGCAGTATTTT. This codes for CASSPPSRLTDTQYF.

The V gene is TRBV5-1, the J gene TRBJ2-7; TRBD2 matches at 8 bases. Germline lookup yields CDR1 SGHRS and CDR2 YFSETQ. The CDR3 has 15 amino acids. The V and J ends lost 4 bases and 3 bases, in that order; junction bases with no gene match: 9. The CDR3 protein is CASSAQSGGGYEQYF. CDR3 DNA: TGCGCCAGCAGCGCCCAATCCGGGGGGGGCTACGAGCAGTACTTC.

The chain couples TRBV3-1 (or the pseudogene TRBV3-2) to TRBJ2-1; 8 bases map to TRBD2. V was pared by 0 bases and J by 7 bases, with 5 bases of the junction left unmatched. CDR1 LGHDT and CDR2 YNNKEL come from the germline V gene (reference sequence). The length of the CDR3 is 15 residues. Here the CDR3 reads CASSQDPGGRNEQFF. In DNA form, the CDR3 reads TGTGCCAGCAGCCAAGATCCGGGAGGGCGAAATGAGCAGTTCTTC.

This sequence joins TRBV29-1 and TRBJ1-1, with 7 bases fitting TRBD1. V shed 7 bases, J shed 3 bases, and the junction held 8 bases outside the gene matches. This CDR3 is 13 amino acids long. CDR1 is SQVTM and CDR2 is ANQGSEA in the germline V gene. In DNA, the CDR3 is TGCAGCGGAAAAGGGACAGTCGACACTGAAGCTTTCTTT. Translated, it gives CSGKGTVDTEAFF.

J is TRBJ2-5 and V is TRBV7-9, with D unclear. From germline, CDR1 is SEHNR and CDR2 FQNEAQ (reference sequence). CDR3 length equals 12 residues. V lost 5 bases, J lost 4 bases, and 8 bases lay in between. The CDR3 sequence: CASSVSGETQYF. CDR3 DNA: TGTGCCAGCAGCGTTTCGGGAGAGACCCAGTACTTC.

This clone was recorded a few times. The V gene is TRBV28, the J gene TRBJ1-6, with 9 bases fitting TRBD1. There are 14 residues in the CDR3. V lost 4 bases and J lost 7; bases outside the gene matches: 2. Germline assignment: CDR1 MDHEN and CDR2 SYDVKM. The CDR3 DNA follows: TGTGCCAGCAGTTCCGGGACAGGGAATTCACCCCTCCACTTT. It translates to CASSSGTGNSPLHF.